The 9 T cell receptor beta chains reported below all come from one sample, sequenced in a study of read filtering for tumor transcriptome and immune sequencing. From 300 to 450 ng of RNA, a library with molecular barcoded alpha/delta and beta/gamma adaptors was made. MiXCR was run by TCRdb on the reads, yielding one entry per CDR3 protein. The table shows around 65,000 distinct CDR3 sequences, with approximately 19% occurring only once. The material sequenced was a population of CD138-negative cells sorted from bone marrow. The receptors stem from a donor over 35 with multiple myeloma.

By share, this clonotype counts as medium-sized (0.01 to 0.1%). This rearrangement joins TRBV29-1 to TRBJ2-1, with D possibly TRBD2 on 6 matching bases. This CDR3 has 11 residues. CDR1 and CDR2 (germline): SQVTM, ANQGSEA. The CDR3 bases are TGCAGTTGGAGGGTTTGGAATGAGCAGTTCTTC. Amino acids: CSWRVWNEQFF.

This clonotype was counted a few times. This sequence joins TRBV20-1 and TRBJ1-2, with TRBD1 identical over 9 bases. The CDR3 is 15 amino acids. V trimming: 5 bases; J trimming: 4 bases; junction bases outside the gene matches: 11. The germline CDR1 and CDR2 sequences are DFQATT and SNEGSKA (reference sequence). The CDR3 DNA follows: TGCAGTGCTTGGACCGACAGGGGGAAGCTCTATGGCTACACCTTC. Translated, it gives CSAWTDRGKLYGYTF.

This clonotype occurred many times. This chain connects TRBV5-6 to TRBJ2-3; 7 bases agree with TRBD2. V lost 2 bases to trimming and J lost 4 bases; unmatched junction nucleotides: 7. The length of the CDR3 is 15 residues. Germline values: CDR1 SGHDT, CDR2 YYEEEE. CDR3 DNA sequence: TGTGCCAGCAGCTTTCCGAGGGGAGGGGCAGATACGCAGTATTTT. Translating it yields CASSFPRGGADTQYF.

In this sample, this clonotype turned up many times. This chain joins TRBV20-1 and TRBJ2-5, with 7 nucleotides matching TRBD1. Per germline, CDR1 DFQATT and CDR2 SNEGSKA (reference sequence). The trim removed 1 base at V and 3 bases at J, leaving 5 bases unmatched. The CDR3 spans 14 residues. The CDR3: CSARGQGVKETQYF. CDR3 in DNA: TGCAGTGCTAGAGGTCAGGGGGTCAAAGAGACCCAGTACTTC.

This clonotype has at least ten counts. This chain joins TRBV5-1 and TRBJ1-1; D unclear. In germline, CDR1 is SGHRS, CDR2 YFSETQ. The CDR3 length is 15 residues. V lost 4 bases to trimming and J lost 0 bases, with 13 bases between them. The CDR3 nucleotides are TGCGCCAGCAGCCCCCGCTACAGTATGAACACTGAAGCTTTCTTT. It yields the protein CASSPRYSMNTEAFF.

This clonotype was observed many times. This chain joins TRBV19 and TRBJ2-1; possibly TRBD1 or TRBD2 for D (5 bases each). CDR3 length: 17 residues. V lost 3 bases and J 9 bases, leaving 24 bases between the germline ends. Germline loops: CDR1 LNHDA, CDR2 SQIVND (reference sequence). CDR3 loop: CASSISGGVGPLAEQFF. The CDR3 DNA reads as TGTGCCAGTAGTATTTCTGGGGGAGTCGGACCCCTTGCTGAGCAGTTCTTC.

In its sample, this clonotype was seen a few times. The genes are TRBV5-1 and TRBJ2-3; 14 positions match TRBD2. Trimming cost V 3 bases and J 1 base; bases outside gene matches: 4. The CDR3 runs to 17 residues. CDR1 and CDR2 from the germline V gene are SGHRS and YFSETQ. CDR3 coding DNA: TGCGCCAGCAGCTGGGGGACTAGCGGGGGCCGCACAGATACGCAGTATTTT. The encoded protein is CASSWGTSGGRTDTQYF.

This clonotype was seen a single time. V gene TRBV5-1 combines with J gene TRBJ2-7; D perhaps matches TRBD1 (5 bases). The CDR3 contains 14 residues. V was pared by 1 base and J by 9 bases, with 17 bases between. Germline V gives CDR1 SGHRS, CDR2 YFSETQ. CDR3 protein: CASSLTLQGNVQYF. The CDR3 DNA is TGCGCCAGCAGCTTGACGTTGCAGGGAAACGTGCAGTACTTC.

This clonotype was observed at least ten times. The genes are TRBV28 and TRBJ2-5; D possibly matches TRBD1 or TRBD2 (6 bases each). Germline loops: CDR1 MDHEN, CDR2 SYDVKM. This CDR3 is 15 amino acids long. The V end lost 4 bases, the J end lost 1 base, and 13 bases lay between the germline ends. CDR3 residues: CASSSARGRQETQYF. For the CDR3, the DNA is TGTGCCAGCAGTTCCGCCCGGGGGCGCCAAGAGACCCAGTACTTC.